This T cell receptor beta chain was sequenced for a study of vaccination and CD4 T cells after COVID-19. Whole-study context: Blood was drawn a median around 74 days post second dose, range 14 to 241. Study observations and caveats: Median reactive clonotypes, those recognizing SARS-CoV-2, rose from approximately 23 to 38, not significantly.

The CDR3 is made up of 17 amino acids. CDR1 and CDR2 from the germline V gene are LNHDA and SQIVND (reference sequence). Trimming removed 4 bases at V and 1 base at J, with 17 bases between. The Oncomine TCR Beta short-read assay was applied to DNA of cultured CD4+ T cells. Each CDR3 protein is one row after TCRdb ran MiXCR on the PCR reads. The sample yields approximately 12,000 distinct CDR3 sequences, 50% seen once. As to this clonotype: The antigen is unknown.

As to treatment: 10-day PBMC culture with coronavirus spike peptide pools or control peptides (ViraFEST assay). The chain employs TRBV19 and TRBJ1-5; D may be TRBD1 (5 bases). Specimen: CD4+ T cells from blood, cultured in vitro. The sequence was collected from a human donor who had recovered from COVID-19. This chain's CDR3 is CASSTGTGYHSNQPQHF. In DNA, the CDR3 is TGTGCCAGTAGTACAGGGACCGGGTACCACAGCAATCAGCCCCAGCATTTT.